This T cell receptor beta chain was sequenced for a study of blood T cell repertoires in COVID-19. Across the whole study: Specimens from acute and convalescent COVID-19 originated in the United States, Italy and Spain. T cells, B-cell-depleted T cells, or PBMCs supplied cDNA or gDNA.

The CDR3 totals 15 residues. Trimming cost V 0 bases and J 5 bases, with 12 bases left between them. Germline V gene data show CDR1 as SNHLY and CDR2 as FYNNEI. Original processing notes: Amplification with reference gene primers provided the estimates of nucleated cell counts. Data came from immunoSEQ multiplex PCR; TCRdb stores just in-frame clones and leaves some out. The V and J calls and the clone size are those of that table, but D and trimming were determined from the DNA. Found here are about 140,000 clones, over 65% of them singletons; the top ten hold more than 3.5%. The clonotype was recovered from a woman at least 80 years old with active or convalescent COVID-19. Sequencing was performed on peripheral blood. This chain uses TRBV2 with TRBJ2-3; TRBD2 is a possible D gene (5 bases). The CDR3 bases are TGTGCCAGCAGTGAAGCAAGTACTAGACGAGATACGCAGTATTTT. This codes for CASSEASTRRDTQYF.